What follows describes a single T cell receptor beta chain. Its antigen remains unidentified. This CDR3 is 13 amino acids long. Trimming took 3 bases from V and 4 from J, leaving 8 bases between them. The germline gives CDR1 SNHLY, CDR2 FYNNEI. This sample is part of a study of PD-L1 blockade in urothelial cancer. As for the study in general: Per blood sample, T cells had a median of 141,255. Overall study findings and caveats: Below-median pretreatment blood TCR clonality was a predictor of better survival.

Time point described: pretreatment peripheral blood. Locally advanced or metastatic urothelial carcinoma affected the patients. Every PCR received spiked-in synthetic TCR analog templates. Measured with immunoSEQ multiplex PCR; TCRdb has only the in-frame clones, and not every one. The sample carries about 72,000 clones, roughly 90% recorded once. The sequences come from PBMCs, collected around atezolizumab (anti-PD-L1) treatment. The sequence derives from a man in his sixties or seventies with urothelial cancer. The chain has TRBV2 and TRBJ2-3; no clear D gene. The CDR3 protein is CASSDDFADTQYF. The CDR3, as DNA: TGTGCCAGCAGTGATGACTTCGCAGATACGCAGTATTTT.